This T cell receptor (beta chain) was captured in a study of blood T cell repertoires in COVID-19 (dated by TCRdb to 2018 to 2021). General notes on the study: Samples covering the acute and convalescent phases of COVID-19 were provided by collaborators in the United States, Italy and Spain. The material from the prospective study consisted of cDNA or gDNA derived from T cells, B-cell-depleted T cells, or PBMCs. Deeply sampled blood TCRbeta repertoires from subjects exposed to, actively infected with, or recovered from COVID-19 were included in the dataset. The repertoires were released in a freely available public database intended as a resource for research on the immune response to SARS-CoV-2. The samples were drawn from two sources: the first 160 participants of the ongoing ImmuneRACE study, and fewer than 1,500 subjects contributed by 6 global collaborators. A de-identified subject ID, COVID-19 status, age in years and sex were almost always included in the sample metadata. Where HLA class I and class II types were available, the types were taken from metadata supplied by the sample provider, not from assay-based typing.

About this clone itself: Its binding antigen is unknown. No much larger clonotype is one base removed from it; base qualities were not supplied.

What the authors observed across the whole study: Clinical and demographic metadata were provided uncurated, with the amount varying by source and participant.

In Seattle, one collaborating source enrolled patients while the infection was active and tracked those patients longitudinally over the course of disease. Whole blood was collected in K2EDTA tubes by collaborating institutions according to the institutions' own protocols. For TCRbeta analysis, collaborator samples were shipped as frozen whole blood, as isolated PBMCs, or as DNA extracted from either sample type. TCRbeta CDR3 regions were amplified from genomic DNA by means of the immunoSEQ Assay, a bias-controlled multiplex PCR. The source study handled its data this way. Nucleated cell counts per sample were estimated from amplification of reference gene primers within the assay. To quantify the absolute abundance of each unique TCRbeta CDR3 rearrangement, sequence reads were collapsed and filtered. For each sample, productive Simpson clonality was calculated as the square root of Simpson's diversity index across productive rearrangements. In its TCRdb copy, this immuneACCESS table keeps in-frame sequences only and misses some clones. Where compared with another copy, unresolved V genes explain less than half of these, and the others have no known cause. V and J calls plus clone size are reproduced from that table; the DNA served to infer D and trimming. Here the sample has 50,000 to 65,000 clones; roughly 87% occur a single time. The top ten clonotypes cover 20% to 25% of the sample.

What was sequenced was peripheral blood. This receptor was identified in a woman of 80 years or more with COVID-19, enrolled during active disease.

The sequence in DNA is TGTGCCAGGGGAGACAGGACCCAAGAGACCCAGTACTTC. Translated, this is CARGDRTQETQYF. The chain was built from TRBV2 and TRBJ2-5; the D gene is perhaps TRBD1, from 6 matching bases. The CDR3, from cysteine to phenylalanine, totals 13 residues. Just CDR3 DNA is preserved here, 39 bases in frame from base 1. V is reduced by 9 bases and J by 1 base, leaving a spacing of 12 bases between them. CDR1 SNHLY and CDR2 FYNNEI were looked up in the germline V gene.